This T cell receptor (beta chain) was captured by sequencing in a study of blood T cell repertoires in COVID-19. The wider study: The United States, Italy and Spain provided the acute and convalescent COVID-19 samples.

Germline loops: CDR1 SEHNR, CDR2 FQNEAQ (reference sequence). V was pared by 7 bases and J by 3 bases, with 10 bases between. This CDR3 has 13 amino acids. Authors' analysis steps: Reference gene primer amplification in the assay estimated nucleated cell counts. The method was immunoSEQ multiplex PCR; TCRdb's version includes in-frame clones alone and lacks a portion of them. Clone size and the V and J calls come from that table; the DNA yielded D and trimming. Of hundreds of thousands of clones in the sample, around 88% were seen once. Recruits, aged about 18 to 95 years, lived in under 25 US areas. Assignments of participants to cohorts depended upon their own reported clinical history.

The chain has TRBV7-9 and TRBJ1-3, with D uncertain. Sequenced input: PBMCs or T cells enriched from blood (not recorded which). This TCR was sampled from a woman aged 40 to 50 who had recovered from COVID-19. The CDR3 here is CASTPGSGNTIYF. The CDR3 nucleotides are TGTGCCAGCACTCCCGGGAGTGGAAACACCATATATTTT.